The source of this TCR beta chain is a study of blood T cell repertoires in COVID-19. Study-level background: Some COVID-19 samples were acute and others convalescent; all came from the United States, Italy and Spain. In each case, the material was cDNA or gDNA derived from T cells, B-cell-depleted T cells, or PBMCs.

Germline CDR1 is SGHAT and CDR2 is FQNNGV. V was clipped by 7 bases and J by 4 bases, with 19 bases between them. This CDR3 comprises 16 residues. Original processing notes: Amplification from reference gene primers served as the basis for estimated nucleated cell counts. Sequencing used immunoSEQ multiplex PCR; TCRdb keeps in-frame clones, though not all of them. For V, J and clone size, that table is used; D and trimming come from the DNA. The repertoire holds around 100,000 clones, with roughly 82% as singletons. The sample consisted of peripheral blood. This chain links TRBV11-2 with TRBJ2-2; possibly TRBD2 for D (5 bases). The clonotype comes from a human donor in a cohort sampled during active COVID-19. CDR3 bases: TGTGCCAGCAACCCCCCGAGGGCCCGGGGCACCGGGGAGCTGTTTTTT. This gives the protein CASNPPRARGTGELFF.